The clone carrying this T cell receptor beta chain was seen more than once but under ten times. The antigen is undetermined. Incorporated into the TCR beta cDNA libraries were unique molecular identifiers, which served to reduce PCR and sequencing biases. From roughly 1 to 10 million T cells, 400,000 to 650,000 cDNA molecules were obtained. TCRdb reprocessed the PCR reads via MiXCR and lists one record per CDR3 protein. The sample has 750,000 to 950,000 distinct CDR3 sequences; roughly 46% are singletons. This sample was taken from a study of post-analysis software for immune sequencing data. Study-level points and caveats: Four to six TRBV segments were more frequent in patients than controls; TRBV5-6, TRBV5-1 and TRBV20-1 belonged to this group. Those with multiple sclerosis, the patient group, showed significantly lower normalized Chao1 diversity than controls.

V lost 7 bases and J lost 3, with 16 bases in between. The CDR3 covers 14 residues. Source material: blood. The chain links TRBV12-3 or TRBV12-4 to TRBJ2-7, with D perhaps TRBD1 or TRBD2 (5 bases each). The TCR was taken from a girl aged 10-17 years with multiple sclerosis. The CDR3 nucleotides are TGTGCCAGCACCGAGGGGCAGGACCTCTACGAGCAGTACTTC. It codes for CASTEGQDLYEQYF.